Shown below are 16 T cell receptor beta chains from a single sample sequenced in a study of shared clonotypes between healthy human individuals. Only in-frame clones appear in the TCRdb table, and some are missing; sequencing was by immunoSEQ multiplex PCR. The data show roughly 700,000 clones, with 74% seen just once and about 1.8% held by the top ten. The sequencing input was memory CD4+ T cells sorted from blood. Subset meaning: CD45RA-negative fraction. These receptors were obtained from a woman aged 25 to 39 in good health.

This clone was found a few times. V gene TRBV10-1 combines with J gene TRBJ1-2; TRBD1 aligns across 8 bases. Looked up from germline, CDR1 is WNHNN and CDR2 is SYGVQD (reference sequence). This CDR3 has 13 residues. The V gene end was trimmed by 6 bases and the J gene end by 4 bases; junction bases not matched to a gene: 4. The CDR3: CASSGQGGYGYTF. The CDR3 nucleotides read TGCGCCAGCAGCGGACAGGGAGGCTATGGCTACACCTTC.

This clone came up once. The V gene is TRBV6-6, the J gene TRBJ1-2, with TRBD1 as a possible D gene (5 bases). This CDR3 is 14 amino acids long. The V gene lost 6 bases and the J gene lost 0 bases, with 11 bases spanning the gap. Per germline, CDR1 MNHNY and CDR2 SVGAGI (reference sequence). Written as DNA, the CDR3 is TGTGCCAGCAGCCCCGACAGCTCTAACTATGGCTACACCTTC. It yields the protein CASSPDSSNYGYTF.

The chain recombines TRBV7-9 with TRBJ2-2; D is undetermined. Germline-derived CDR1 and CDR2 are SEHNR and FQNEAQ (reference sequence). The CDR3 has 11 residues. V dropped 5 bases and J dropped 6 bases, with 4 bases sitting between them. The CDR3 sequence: CASSPAGELFF. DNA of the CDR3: TGTGCCAGCAGCCCTGCCGGGGAGCTGTTTTTT.

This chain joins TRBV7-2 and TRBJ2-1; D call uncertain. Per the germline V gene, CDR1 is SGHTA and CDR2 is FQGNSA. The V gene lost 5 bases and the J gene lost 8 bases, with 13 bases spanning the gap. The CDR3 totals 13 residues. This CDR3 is CASSTKRVYEQFF. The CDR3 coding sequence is TGTGCCAGCAGCACGAAACGGGTGTATGAGCAGTTCTTC.

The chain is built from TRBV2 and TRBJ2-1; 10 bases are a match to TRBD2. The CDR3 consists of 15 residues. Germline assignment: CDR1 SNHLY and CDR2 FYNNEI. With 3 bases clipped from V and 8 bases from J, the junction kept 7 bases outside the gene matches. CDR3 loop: CASSDLAGEGYEQFF. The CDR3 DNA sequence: TGTGCCAGCAGTGATCTAGCGGGAGAAGGATATGAGCAGTTCTTC. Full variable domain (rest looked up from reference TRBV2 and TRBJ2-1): EPEVTQTPSHQVTQMGQEVILRCVPISNHLYFYWYRQILGQKVEFLVSFYNNEISEKSEIFDDQFSVERPDGSNFTLKIRSTKLEDSAMYFCASSDLAGEGYEQFFGPGTRLTVL.

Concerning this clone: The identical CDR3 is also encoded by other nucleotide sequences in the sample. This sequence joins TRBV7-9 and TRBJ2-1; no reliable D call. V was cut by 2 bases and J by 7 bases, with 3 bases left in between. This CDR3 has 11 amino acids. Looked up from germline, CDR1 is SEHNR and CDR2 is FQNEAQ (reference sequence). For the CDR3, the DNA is TGTGCCAGCAGCTTAAAAAATGAGCAGTTCTTC. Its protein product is CASSLKNEQFF.

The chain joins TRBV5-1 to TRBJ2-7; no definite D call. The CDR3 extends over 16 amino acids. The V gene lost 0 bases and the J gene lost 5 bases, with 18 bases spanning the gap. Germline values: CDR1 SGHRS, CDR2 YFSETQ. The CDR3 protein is CASSLDGSEVADEQYF. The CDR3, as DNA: TGCGCCAGCAGCTTGGATGGCAGTGAGGTAGCCGACGAGCAGTACTTC.

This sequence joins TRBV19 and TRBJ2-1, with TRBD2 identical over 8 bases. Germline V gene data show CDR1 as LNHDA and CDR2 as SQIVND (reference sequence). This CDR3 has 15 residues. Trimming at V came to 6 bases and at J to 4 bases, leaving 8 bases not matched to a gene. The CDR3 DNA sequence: TGTGCCAGTAGCCCCGGGGTAGCGGGATACAATGAGCAGTTCTTC. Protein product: CASSPGVAGYNEQFF.

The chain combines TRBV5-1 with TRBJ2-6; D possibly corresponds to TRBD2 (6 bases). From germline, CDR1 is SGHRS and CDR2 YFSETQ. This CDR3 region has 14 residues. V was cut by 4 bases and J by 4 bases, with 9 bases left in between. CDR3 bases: TGCGCCAGCAGCGCGGGGCACGGGGCCAACGTCCTGACTTTC. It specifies CASSAGHGANVLTF.

The CDR3 sequence: CASSGTGSGPGAFF. For the CDR3, the DNA is TGTGCCAGCAGTGGGACAGGGTCGGGCCCTGGAGCTTTCTTT. The gene calls are TRBV28 and TRBJ1-1, with 9 bases aligning to TRBD1. The CDR3 sequence is 14 residues long. Germline V gene sequence: CDR1 MDHEN, CDR2 SYDVKM. Germline trimming cut 5 bases from V and 10 bases from J; bases unmatched to any gene: 11.

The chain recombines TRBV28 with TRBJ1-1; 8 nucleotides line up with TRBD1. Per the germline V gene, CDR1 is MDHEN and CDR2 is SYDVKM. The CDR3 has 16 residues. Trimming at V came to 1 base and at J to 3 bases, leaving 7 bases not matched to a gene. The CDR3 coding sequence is TGTGCCAGCAGTTTATCGGGGCAGGGGGCTGACACTGAAGCTTTCTTT. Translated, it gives CASSLSGQGADTEAFF.

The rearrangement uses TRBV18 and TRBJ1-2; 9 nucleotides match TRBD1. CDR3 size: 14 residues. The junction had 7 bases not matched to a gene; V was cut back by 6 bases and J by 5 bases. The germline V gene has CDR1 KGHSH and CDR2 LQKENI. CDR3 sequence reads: CASSLAGQGYGYTF. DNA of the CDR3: TGTGCCAGCTCTCTTGCGGGACAGGGTTATGGCTACACCTTC.

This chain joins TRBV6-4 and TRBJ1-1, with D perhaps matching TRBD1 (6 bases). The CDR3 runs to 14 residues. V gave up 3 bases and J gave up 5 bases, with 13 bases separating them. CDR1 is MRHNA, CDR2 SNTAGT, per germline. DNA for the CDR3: TGTGCCAGCAGTGAATATGGGGGCCGGACTGAAGCTTTCTTT. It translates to CASSEYGGRTEAFF.

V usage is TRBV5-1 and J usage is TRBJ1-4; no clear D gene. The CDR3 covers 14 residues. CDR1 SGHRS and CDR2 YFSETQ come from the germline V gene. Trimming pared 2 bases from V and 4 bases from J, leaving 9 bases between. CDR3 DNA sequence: TGCGCCAGCAGCTTAGACGGAGATAATGAAAAACTGTTTTTT. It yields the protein CASSLDGDNEKLFF. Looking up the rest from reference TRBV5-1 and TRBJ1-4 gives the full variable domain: KAGVTQTPRYLIKTRGQQVTLSCSPISGHRSVSWYQQTPGQGLQFLFEYFSETQRNKGNFPGRFSGRQFSNSRSEMNVSTLELGDSALYLCASSLDGDNEKLFFGSGTQLSVL.

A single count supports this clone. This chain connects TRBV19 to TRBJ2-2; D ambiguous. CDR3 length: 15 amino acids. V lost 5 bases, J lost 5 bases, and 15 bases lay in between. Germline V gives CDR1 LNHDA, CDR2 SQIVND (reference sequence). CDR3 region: CASSPPDDGTGELFF. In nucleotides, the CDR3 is TGTGCCAGTAGTCCGCCGGACGATGGTACCGGGGAGCTGTTTTTT.

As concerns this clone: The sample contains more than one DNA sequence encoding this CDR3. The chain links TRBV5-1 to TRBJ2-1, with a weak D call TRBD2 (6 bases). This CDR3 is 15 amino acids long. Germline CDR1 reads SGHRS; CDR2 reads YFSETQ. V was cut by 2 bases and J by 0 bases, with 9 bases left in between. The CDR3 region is CASSFSSASYNEQFF. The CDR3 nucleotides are TGCGCCAGCAGCTTTTCTAGCGCCTCCTACAATGAGCAGTTCTTC.